This T cell receptor (beta chain) was profiled in a study of blood T cell repertoires in COVID-19. This table comes from immunoSEQ multiplex PCR, and its TCRdb copy is limited to in-frame clones, with some not included. The repertoire holds about 190,000 clones, with roughly 90% as singletons. Germline V CDR1 and CDR2: SGHRS, YFSETQ. With 2 bases clipped from V and 3 bases from J, the junction kept 19 bases outside the gene matches. CDR3 length: 19 amino acids. The chain combines TRBV5-1 with TRBJ2-7; 8 nucleotides match TRBD1. Sequences were obtained from peripheral blood. The TCR comes from a man aged 35-49 years with acute or convalescent COVID-19. Written as DNA, the CDR3 is TGCGCCAGCAGCTTACAGAGCCCGACCGGGACAGGAATAAACTACGAGCAGTACTTC. Its protein product is CASSLQSPTGTGINYEQYF.